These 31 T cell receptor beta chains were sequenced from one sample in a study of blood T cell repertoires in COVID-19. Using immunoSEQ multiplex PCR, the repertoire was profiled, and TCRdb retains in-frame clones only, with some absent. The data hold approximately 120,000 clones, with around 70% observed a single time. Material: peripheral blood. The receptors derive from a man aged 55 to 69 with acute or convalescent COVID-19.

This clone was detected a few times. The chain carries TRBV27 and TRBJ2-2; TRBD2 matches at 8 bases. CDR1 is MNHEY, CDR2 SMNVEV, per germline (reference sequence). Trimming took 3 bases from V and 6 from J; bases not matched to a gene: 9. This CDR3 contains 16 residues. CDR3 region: CASSFSRFSGAGELFF. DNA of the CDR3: TGTGCCAGCAGTTTTTCCCGTTTTAGCGGGGCCGGGGAGCTGTTTTTT.

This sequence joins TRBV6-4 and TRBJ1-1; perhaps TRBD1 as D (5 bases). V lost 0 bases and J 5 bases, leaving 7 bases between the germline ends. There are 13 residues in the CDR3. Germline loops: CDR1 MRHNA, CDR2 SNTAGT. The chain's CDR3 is CASSDSGGTEAFF. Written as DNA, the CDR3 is TGTGCCAGCAGTGACTCTGGGGGGACTGAAGCTTTCTTT.

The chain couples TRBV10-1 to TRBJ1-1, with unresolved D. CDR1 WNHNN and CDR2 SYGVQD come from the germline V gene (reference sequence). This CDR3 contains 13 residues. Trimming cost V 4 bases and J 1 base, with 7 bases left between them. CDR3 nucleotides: TGCGCCAGCAGTGCCACGGGGAACACTGAAGCTTTCTTT. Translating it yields CASSATGNTEAFF.

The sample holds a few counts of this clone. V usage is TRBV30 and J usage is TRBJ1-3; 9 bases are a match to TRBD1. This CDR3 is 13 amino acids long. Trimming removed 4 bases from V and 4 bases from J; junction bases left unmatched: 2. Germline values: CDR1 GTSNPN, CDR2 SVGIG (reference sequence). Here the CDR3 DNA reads TGTGCCTGGACTACAGGGGGCGGAAACACCATATATTTT. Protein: CAWTTGGGNTIYF.

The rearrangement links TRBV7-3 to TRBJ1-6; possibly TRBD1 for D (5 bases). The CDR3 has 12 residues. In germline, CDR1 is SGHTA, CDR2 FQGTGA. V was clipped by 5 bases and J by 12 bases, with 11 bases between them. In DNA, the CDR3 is TGTGCCAGCAGCAACGGCGGGGGACCCCTCCACTTT. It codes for CASSNGGGPLHF.

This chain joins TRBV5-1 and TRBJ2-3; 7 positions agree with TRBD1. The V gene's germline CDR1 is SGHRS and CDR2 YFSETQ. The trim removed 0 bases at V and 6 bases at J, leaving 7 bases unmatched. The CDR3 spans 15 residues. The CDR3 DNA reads TGCGCCAGCAGCTTGGGACAGGGATATTTCGATACGCAGTATTTT. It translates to CASSLGQGYFDTQYF.

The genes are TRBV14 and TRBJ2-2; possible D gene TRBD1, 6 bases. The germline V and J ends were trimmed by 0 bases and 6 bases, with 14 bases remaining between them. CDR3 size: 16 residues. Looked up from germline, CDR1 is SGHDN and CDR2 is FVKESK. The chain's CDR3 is CASSQDLTGTPGELFF. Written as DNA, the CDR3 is TGTGCCAGCAGCCAAGATCTCACAGGGACCCCCGGGGAGCTGTTTTTT.

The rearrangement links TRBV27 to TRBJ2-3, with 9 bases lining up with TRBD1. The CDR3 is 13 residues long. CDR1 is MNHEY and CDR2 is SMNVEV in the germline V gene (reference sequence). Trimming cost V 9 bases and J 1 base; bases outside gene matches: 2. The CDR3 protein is CASWDRGTDTQYF. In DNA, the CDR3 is TGTGCCAGTTGGGACAGGGGCACAGATACGCAGTATTTT.

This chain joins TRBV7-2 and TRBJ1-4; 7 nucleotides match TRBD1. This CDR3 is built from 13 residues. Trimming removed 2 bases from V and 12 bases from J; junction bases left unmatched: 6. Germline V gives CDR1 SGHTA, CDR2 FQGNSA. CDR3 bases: TGTGCCAGCAGCTTACAACAGGGGAGAGAACTGTTTTTT. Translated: CASSLQQGRELFF.

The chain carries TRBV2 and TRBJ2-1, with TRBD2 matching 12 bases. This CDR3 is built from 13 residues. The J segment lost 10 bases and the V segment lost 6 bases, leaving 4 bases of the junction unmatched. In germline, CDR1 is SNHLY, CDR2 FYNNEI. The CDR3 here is CASSLAGGREQFF. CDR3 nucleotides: TGTGCCAGCAGCCTAGCGGGGGGGAGGGAGCAGTTCTTC.

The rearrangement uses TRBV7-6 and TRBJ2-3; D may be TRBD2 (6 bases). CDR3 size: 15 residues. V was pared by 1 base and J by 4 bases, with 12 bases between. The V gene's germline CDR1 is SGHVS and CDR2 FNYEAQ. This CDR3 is CASSLGGGKADTQYF. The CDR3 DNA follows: TGTGCCAGCAGCTTAGGCGGCGGGAAGGCAGATACGCAGTATTTT.

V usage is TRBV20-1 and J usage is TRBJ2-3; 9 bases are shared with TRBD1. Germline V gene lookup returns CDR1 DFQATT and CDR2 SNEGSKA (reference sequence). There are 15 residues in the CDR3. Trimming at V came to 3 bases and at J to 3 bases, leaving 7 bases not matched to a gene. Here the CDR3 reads CSASEGDRVTDTQYF. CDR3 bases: TGCAGTGCTAGTGAGGGGGACAGGGTGACAGATACGCAGTATTTT.

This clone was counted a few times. As DNA, the CDR3 is TGTGCCAGCAGTGATAGGGGAAAACTGTTTTTT. Its protein is CASSDRGKLFF. The J gene is TRBJ1-4, the V gene TRBV25-1, with D perhaps matching TRBD1 (5 bases). Trimming removed 3 bases from V and 10 bases from J, with 6 bases in between. This CDR3 spans 11 amino acids. Germline CDR1 MGHDK, CDR2 SYGVNS.

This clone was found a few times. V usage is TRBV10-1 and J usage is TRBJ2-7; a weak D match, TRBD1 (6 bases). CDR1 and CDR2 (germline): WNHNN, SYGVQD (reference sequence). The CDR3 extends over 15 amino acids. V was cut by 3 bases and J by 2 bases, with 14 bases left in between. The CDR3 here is CASSESQGLAYEQYF. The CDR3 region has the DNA TGCGCCAGCAGTGAATCCCAGGGGCTAGCCTACGAGCAGTACTTC.

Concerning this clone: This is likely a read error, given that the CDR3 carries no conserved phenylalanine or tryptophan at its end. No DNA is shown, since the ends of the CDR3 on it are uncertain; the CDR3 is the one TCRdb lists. CDR3: CASSEYSRQT. The chain recombines TRBV6-1 with TRBJ1-2; the table calls TRBD1, which could not be checked here. The CDR3 totals 10 residues, both ends included. Germline V gene data show CDR1 as MNHNS and CDR2 as SASEGT.

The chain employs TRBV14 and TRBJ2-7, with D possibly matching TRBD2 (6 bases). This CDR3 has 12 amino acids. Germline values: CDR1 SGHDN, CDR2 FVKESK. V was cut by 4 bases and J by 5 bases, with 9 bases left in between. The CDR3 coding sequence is TGTGCCAGCAGCCGGTGGGGGGACGAGCAGTACTTC. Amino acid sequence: CASSRWGDEQYF.

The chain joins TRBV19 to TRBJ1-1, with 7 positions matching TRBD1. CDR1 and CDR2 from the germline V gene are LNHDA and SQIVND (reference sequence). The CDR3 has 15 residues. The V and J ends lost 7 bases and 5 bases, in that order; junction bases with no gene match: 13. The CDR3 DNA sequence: TGTGCCAGTATCCGGCCAGGGGGGAGAGGGACTGAAGCTTTCTTT. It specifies CASIRPGGRGTEAFF.

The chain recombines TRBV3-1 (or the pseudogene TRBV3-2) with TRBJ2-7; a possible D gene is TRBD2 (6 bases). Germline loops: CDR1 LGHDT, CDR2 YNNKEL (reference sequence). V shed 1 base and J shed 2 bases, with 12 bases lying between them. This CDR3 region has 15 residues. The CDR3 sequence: CASSQAPSGAYEQYF. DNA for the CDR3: TGTGCCAGCAGCCAAGCTCCGTCGGGAGCCTACGAGCAGTACTTC.

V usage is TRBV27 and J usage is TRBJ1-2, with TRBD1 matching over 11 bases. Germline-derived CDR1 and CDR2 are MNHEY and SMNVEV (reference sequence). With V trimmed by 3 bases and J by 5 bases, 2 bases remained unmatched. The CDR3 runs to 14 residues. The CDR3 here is CASSFRDRGYGYTF. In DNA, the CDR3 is TGTGCCAGCAGTTTTAGGGACAGGGGGTATGGCTACACCTTC.

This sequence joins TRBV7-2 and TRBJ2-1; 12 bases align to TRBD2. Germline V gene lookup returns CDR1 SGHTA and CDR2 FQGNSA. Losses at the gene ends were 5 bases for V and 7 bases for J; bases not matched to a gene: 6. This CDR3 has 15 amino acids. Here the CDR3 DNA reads TGTGCCAGCAGCCTAGGACTAGCGGGGAATAATGAGCAGTTCTTC. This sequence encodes CASSLGLAGNNEQFF.

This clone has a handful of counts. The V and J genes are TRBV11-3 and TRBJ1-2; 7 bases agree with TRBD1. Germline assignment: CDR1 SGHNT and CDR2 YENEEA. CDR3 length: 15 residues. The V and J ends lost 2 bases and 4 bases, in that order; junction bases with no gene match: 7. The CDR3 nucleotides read TGTGCCAGCAGCTTAAGAGTGGACAGGACCTATGGCTACACCTTC. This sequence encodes CASSLRVDRTYGYTF.

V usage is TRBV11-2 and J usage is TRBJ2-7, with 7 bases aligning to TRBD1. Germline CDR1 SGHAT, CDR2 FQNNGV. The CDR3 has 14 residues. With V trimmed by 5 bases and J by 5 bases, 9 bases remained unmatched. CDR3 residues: CASSKKGALNEQYF. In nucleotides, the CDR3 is TGTGCCAGCAGCAAAAAGGGGGCGTTAAACGAGCAGTACTTC.

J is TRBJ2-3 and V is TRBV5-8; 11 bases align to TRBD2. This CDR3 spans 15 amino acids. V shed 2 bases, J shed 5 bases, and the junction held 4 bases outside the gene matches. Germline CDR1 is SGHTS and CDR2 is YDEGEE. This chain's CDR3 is CASSLLAGDVDTQYF. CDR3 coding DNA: TGTGCCAGCAGCTTACTAGCGGGAGATGTAGATACGCAGTATTTT.

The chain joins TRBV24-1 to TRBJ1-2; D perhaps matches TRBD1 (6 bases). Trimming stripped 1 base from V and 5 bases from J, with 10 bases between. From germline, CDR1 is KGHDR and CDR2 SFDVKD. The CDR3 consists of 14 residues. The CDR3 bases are TGTGCCACCAGTGATTTTCGCAGGGGATATGGCTACACCTTC. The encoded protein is CATSDFRRGYGYTF.

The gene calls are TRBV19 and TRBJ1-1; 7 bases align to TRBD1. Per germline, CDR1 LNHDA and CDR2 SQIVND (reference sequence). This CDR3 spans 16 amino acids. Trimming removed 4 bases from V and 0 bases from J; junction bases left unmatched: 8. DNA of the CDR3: TGTGCCAGTAGTACTCCCCGACAGGGTGTGAACACTGAAGCTTTCTTT. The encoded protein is CASSTPRQGVNTEAFF. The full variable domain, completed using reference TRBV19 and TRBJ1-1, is DGGITQSPKYLFRKEGQNVTLSCEQNLNHDAMYWYRQDPGQGLRLIYYSQIVNDFQKGDIAEGYSVSREKKESFPLTVTSAQKNPTAFYLCASSTPRQGVNTEAFFGQGTRLTVV.

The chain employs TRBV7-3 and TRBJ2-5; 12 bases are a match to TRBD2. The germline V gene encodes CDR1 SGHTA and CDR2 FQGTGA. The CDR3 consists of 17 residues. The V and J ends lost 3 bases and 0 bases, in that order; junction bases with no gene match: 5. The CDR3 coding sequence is TGTGCCAGCAGCTTGGGACTAGCGGGCCTATACCAAGAGACCCAGTACTTC. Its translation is CASSLGLAGLYQETQYF.

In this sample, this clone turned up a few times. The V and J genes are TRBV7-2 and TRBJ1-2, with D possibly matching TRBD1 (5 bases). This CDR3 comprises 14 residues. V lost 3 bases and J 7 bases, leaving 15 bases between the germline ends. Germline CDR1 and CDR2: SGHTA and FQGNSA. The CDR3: CASSFDGGAVGYTF. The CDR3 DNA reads TGTGCCAGCAGCTTCGACGGAGGGGCGGTTGGCTACACCTTC.

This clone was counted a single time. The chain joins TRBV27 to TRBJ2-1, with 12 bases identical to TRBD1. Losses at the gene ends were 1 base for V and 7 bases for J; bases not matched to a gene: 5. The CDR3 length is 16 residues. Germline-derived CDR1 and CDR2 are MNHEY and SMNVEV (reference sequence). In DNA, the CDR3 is TGTGCCAGCAGTTTATACCGGGACAGGGGGCTTAATGAGCAGTTCTTC. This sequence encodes CASSLYRDRGLNEQFF.

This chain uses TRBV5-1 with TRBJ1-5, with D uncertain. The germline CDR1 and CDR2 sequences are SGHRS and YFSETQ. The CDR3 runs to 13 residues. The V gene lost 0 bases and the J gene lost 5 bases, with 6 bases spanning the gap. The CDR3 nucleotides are TGCGCCAGCAGCTTGGATCTTGATCAGCCCCAGCATTTT. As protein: CASSLDLDQPQHF.

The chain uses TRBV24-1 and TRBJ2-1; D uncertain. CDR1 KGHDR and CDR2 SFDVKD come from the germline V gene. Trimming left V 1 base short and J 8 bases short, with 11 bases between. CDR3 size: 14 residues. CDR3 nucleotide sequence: TGTGCCACCAGTGATTTCGGCAGGATCCATGAGCAGTTCTTC. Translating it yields CATSDFGRIHEQFF.

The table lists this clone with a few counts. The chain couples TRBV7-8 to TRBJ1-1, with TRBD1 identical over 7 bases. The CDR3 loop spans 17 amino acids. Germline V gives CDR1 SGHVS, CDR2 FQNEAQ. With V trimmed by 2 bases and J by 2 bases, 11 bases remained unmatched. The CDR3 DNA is TGTGCCAGCAGCTTATGGGGCAAGGGACAGCGCAACACTGAAGCTTTCTTT. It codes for CASSLWGKGQRNTEAFF. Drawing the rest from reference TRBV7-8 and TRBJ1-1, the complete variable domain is GAGVSQSPRYKVAKRGQDVALRCDPISGHVSLFWYQQALGQGPEFLTYFQNEAQLDKSGLPSDRFFAERPEGSVSTLKIQRTQQEDSAVYLCASSLWGKGQRNTEAFFGQGTRLTVV.